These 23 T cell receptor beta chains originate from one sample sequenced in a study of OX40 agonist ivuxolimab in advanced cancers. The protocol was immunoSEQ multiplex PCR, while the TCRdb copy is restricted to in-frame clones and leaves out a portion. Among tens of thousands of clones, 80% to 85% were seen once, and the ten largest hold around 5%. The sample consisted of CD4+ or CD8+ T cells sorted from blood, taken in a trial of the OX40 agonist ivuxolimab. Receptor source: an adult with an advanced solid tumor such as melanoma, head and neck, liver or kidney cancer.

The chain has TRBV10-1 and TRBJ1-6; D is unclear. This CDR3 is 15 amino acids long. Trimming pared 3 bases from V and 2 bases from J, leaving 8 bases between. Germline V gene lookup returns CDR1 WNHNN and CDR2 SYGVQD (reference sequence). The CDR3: CASSEGSTYNSPLHF. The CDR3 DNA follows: TGCGCCAGCAGTGAAGGTAGCACCTATAATTCACCCCTCCACTTT.

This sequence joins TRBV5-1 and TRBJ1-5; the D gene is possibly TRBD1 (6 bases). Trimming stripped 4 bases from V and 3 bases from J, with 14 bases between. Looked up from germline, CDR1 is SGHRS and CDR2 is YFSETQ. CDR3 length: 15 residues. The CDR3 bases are TGCGCCAGCAGCCCCGAGGGGGGGAACAATCAGCCCCAGCATTTT. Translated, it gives CASSPEGGNNQPQHF.

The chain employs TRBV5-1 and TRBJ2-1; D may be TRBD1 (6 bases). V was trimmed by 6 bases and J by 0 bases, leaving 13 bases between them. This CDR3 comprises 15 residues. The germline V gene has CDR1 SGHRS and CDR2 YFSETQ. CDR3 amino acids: CASISDRLSYNEQFF. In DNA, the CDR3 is TGCGCCAGCATCTCAGACAGGCTCTCCTACAATGAGCAGTTCTTC. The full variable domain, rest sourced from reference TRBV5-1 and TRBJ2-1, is KAGVTQTPRYLIKTRGQQVTLSCSPISGHRSVSWYQQTPGQGLQFLFEYFSETQRNKGNFPGRFSGRQFSNSRSEMNVSTLELGDSALYLCASISDRLSYNEQFFGPGTRLTVL.

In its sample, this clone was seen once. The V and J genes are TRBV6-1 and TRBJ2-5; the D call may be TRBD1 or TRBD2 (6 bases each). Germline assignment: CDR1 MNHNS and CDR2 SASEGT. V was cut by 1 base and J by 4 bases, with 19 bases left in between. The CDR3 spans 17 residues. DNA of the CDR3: TGTGCCAGCAGTGAAGGCCAAGGGGGGCGCGGGCGAGAGACCCAGTACTTC. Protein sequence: CASSEGQGGRGRETQYF.

CDR3 DNA sequence: TGTGCCAGTAGTATTCGGCAGGGTACAGATACGCAGTATTTT. This sequence encodes CASSIRQGTDTQYF. J is TRBJ2-3 and V is TRBV19; weak D call: TRBD1 (5 bases). The V gene's germline CDR1 is LNHDA and CDR2 SQIVND (reference sequence). The V gene lost 3 bases and the J gene lost 3 bases, with 10 bases spanning the gap. This CDR3 is built from 14 residues.

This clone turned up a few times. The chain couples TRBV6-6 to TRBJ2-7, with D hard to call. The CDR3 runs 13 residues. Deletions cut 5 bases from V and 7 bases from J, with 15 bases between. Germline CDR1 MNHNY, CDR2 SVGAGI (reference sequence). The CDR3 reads CASSVSKEREQYF. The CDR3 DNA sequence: TGTGCCAGCAGTGTGAGCAAGGAGAGGGAGCAGTACTTC.

CDR3 protein: CASSSRPTSSVTGAETQYF. DNA of the CDR3: TGTGCCAGCAGCTCTCGCCCGACTTCTAGCGTAACGGGGGCAGAGACCCAGTACTTC. This chain uses TRBV7-2 with TRBJ2-5; D may correspond to TRBD1 or TRBD2 (6 bases each). The CDR3 contains 19 residues. Germline V lookup: CDR1 SGHTA, CDR2 FQGNSA. V was clipped by 4 bases and J by 4 bases, with 28 bases between them.

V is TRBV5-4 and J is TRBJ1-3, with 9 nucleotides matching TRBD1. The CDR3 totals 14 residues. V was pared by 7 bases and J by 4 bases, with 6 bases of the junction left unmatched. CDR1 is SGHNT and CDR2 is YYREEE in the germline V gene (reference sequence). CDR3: CASAQQGAGNTIYF. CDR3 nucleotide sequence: TGTGCCAGCGCGCAACAGGGGGCAGGAAACACCATATATTTT.

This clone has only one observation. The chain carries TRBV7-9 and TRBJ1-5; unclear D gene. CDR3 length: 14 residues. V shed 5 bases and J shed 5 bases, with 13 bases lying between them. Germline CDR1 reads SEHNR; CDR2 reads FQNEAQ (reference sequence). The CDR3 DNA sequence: TGTGCCAGCAGCCGCTCGGGGTTGGATCAGCCCCAGCATTTT. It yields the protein CASSRSGLDQPQHF.

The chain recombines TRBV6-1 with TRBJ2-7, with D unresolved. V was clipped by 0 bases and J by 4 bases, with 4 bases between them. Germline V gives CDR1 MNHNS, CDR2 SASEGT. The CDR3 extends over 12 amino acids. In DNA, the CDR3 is TGTGCCAGCAGTGAAGCCTCGTACGAGCAGTACTTC. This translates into CASSEASYEQYF.

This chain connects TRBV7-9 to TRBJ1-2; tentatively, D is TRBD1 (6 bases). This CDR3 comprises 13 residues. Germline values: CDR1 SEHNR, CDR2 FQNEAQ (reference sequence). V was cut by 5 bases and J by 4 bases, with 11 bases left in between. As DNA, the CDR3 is TGTGCCAGCAGCGAGCAGGGGATCTATGGCTACACCTTC. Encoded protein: CASSEQGIYGYTF. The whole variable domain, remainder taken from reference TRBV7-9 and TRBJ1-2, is DTGVSQNPRHKITKRGQNVTFRCDPISEHNRLYWYRQTLGQGPEFLTYFQNEAQLEKSRLLSDRFSAERPKGSFSTLEIQRTEQGDSAMYLCASSEQGIYGYTFGSGTRLTVV.

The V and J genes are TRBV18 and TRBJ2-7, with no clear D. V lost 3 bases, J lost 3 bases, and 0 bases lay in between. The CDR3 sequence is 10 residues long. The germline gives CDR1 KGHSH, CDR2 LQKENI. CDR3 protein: CASSPYEQYF. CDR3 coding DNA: TGTGCCAGCTCACCCTACGAGCAGTACTTC.

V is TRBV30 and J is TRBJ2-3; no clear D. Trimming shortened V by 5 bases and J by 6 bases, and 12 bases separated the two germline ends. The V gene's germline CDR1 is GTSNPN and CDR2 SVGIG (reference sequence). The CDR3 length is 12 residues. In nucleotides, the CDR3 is TGTGCCTGGTCTAAGGTCTCCGATACGCAGTATTTT. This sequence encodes CAWSKVSDTQYF.

CDR3 coding DNA: TGTGCCAGCAGTCACATCACAGGGGTTGGCTATGGCTACACCTTC. It specifies CASSHITGVGYGYTF. The chain joins TRBV6-5 to TRBJ1-2, with 7 bases fitting TRBD1. Germline V gene data show CDR1 as MNHEY and CDR2 as SVGAGI. CDR3 length equals 15 residues. Unmatched junction bases numbered 10, after V lost 5 bases and J lost 4 bases.

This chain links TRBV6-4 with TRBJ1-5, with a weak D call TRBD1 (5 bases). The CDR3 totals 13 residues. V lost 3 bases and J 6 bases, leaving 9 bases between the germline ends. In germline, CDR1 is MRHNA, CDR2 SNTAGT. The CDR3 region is CASSETGGQPQHF. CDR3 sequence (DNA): TGTGCCAGCAGTGAAACTGGGGGTCAGCCCCAGCATTTT.

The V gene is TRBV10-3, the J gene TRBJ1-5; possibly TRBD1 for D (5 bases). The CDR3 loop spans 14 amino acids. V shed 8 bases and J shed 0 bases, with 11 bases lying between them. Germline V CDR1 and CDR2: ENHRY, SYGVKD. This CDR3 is CAIGRDGSNQPQHF. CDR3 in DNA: TGTGCCATCGGGAGGGACGGTAGCAATCAGCCCCAGCATTTT.

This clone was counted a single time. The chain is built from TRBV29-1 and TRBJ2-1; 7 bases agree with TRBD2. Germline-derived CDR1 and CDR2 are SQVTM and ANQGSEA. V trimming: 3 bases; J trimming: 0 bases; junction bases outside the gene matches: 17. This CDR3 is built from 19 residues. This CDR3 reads CSVDPSRASGQSSYNEQFF. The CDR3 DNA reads TGCAGCGTTGATCCGTCCCGGGCTAGCGGTCAGAGCTCCTACAATGAGCAGTTCTTC.

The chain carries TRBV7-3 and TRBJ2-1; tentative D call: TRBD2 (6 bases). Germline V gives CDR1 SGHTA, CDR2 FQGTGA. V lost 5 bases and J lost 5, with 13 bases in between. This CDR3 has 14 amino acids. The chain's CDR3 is CASSLSGLDNEQFF. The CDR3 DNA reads TGTGCCAGCAGCCTCAGCGGGTTAGACAATGAGCAGTTCTTC.

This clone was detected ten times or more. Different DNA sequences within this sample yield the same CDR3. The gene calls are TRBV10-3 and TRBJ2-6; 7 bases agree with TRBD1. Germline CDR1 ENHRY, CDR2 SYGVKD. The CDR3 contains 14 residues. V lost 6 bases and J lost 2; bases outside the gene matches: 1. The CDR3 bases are TGTGCCATCAGCGACAGGGCTGGGGCCAACGTCCTGACTTTC. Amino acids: CAISDRAGANVLTF.

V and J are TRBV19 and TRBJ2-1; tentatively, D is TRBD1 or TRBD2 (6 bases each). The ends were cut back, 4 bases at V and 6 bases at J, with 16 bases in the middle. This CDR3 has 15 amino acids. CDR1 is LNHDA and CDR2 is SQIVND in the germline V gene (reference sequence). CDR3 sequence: CASSTQGRGVNEQFF. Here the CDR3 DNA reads TGTGCCAGTAGTACCCAGGGTAGGGGGGTCAATGAGCAGTTCTTC.

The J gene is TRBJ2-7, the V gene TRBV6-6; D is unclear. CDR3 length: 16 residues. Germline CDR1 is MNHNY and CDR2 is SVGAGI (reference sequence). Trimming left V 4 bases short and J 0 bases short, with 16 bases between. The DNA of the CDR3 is TGTGCCAGCAGTTCCCTTCTGCGGAAAAGCTCCTACGAGCAGTACTTC. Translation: CASSSLLRKSSYEQYF.

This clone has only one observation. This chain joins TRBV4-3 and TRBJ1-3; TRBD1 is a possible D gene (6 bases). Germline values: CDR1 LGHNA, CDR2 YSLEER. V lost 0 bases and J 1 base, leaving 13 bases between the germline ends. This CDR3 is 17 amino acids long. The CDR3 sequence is CASSQELQGLSGNTIYF. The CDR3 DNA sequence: TGCGCCAGCAGCCAAGAATTACAGGGACTGTCTGGAAACACCATATATTTT.

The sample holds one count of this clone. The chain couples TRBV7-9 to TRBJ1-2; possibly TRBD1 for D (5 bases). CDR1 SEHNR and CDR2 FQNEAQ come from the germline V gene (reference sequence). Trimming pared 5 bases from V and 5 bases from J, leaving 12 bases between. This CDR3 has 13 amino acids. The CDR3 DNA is TGTGCCAGCAGCCCCCCAGGGTTTTATGGCTACACCTTC. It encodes CASSPPGFYGYTF.